This TCR beta chain was documented in a study of blood T cell repertoires in COVID-19 (dated by TCRdb to the early 2020s). Context from the whole study: Samples from collaborators originated in the United States, Italy and Spain and spanned both the acute and convalescent phases of COVID-19. The prospective study material was composed of cDNA or gDNA derived from T cells, B-cell-depleted T cells, or PBMCs. The dataset comprised deeply sampled blood TCRbeta repertoires from subjects exposed to, actively infected with, or recovered from COVID-19. The repertoires were made available in a free public database intended to serve as a resource for research on the immune response to SARS-CoV-2. Samples came from the ongoing ImmuneRACE study (first 160 participants) plus 1,254 subjects from 6 global collaborators. A de-identified subject ID, COVID-19 status, age in years and sex were almost always included in the sample metadata. Where available, HLA class I and class II types were taken from metadata supplied by the sample provider and were not determined by assay-based typing. Overall study outcomes, separate from this receptor: The quantity of clinical and demographic metadata differed by source and by participant and was supplied without curation.

CDR1 and CDR2, looked up from the germline V gene, are SGHVS and FNYEAQ. Spanning cysteine to phenylalanine, the CDR3 consists of 11 amino acids. Only CDR3 DNA is held: 33 bases, read in frame from base 1. The V and J ends are trimmed by 8 bases and 6 bases, leaving 10 bases between them. Enrolling through a virtual design, the prospective study's participants ranged in age from roughly 18 to 95 years and lived across 20 to 30 United States geographic areas. Cohort assignment in the prospective study relied on participant-reported clinical history from a screening survey and a study questionnaire. Each participant in the prospective study had whole blood, serum and a nasopharyngeal or oropharyngeal swab collected by mobile phlebotomists. Prospective study participants could optionally give additional blood draws and questionnaires over an approximately 2-month period. Blood samples from the prospective study were shipped frozen or at room temperature prior to DNA extraction.

To note about this clone: This clone's antigen is unknown. No per-base quality is available; no much larger clone lies one base away.

The immunoSEQ Assay, a bias-controlled multiplex PCR, was used to amplify TCRbeta CDR3 regions from genomic DNA. The original pipeline was this. Nucleated cell counts per sample were estimated from amplification of reference gene primers within the assay. To quantify the absolute abundance of each unique TCRbeta CDR3 rearrangement, sequence reads were collapsed and filtered. For each sample, productive Simpson clonality was calculated by taking the square root of Simpson's diversity index across productive rearrangements. The immuneACCESS repertoire file appears here via TCRdb, limited to in-frame rearrangements. These files lack a portion of the clones; in checked studies, under half of the deficit traces to unresolved V genes, and the cause of the others is not known. V, J and clone size are those of that table, while D and trimming were read from the DNA. The sample table contains roughly 250,000 clones; only one count was recorded for roughly 91% of them. The top ten clones comprise roughly 2% of the sample.

The sequenced material came from PBMCs or T cells enriched from blood (not recorded which). The sequence came from a woman between 40 and 55 years old with acute COVID-19. The sequence is built from TRBV7-6 and TRBJ1-2; the best D guess is TRBD1, with 5 bases matching. The nucleotide sequence reads as follows: TGTGCCAGCTGGGGGGAAGATGGCTACACCTTC. It codes for CASWGEDGYTF.